Shown below are 24 T cell receptor beta chains from a single sample sequenced in a study of shared clonotypes between healthy human individuals. Profiled with immunoSEQ multiplex PCR; TCRdb holds only in-frame clones, not every one. The table has over a million clones, 70% to 80% seen once; the top ten hold approximately 1.5%. The sample was memory CD4+ T cells sorted from blood. Indicated subset: CD45RA-negative fraction. The receptors were gathered from a man between 18 and 35 years old in good health.

The genes are TRBV5-5 and TRBJ1-1, with D uncertain. Trimming left V 0 bases short and J 0 bases short, with 15 bases between. Germline V gene sequence: CDR1 SGHKS, CDR2 YYEKEE (reference sequence). The CDR3 extends over 17 amino acids. The CDR3 protein is CASSLGRFGVMNTEAFF. In DNA form, the CDR3 reads TGTGCCAGCAGCTTGGGCCGGTTCGGGGTGATGAACACTGAAGCTTTCTTT.

This sequence joins TRBV11-2 and TRBJ1-2; TRBD1 might be the D (5 bases). CDR3 length equals 16 residues. Germline V gives CDR1 SGHAT, CDR2 FQNNGV. Trimming took off 4 bases at V and 3 bases at J, with 18 bases between the two ends. The CDR3 reads CASSSAQGGGDYGYTF. The CDR3 DNA follows: TGTGCCAGCAGCTCCGCTCAGGGAGGAGGGGACTATGGCTACACCTTC. The full variable domain, with the rest looked up from reference TRBV11-2 and TRBJ1-2, is EAGVAQSPRYKIIEKRQSVAFWCNPISGHATLYWYQQILGQGPKLLIQFQNNGVVDDSQLPKDRFSAERLKGVDSTLKIQPAKLEDSAVYLCASSSAQGGGDYGYTFGSGTRLTVV.

The chain has TRBV6-1 and TRBJ1-2, with no clear D. This CDR3 contains 15 residues. V lost 1 base and J 6 bases, leaving 15 bases between the germline ends. Germline CDR1 and CDR2: MNHNS and SASEGT. CDR3 protein: CASSEGRALYDGYTF. CDR3 DNA: TGTGCCAGCAGTGAAGGAAGGGCGCTGTATGATGGCTACACCTTC.

The chain couples TRBV11-2 to TRBJ2-3; D is ambiguous. The CDR3 is made up of 15 amino acids. The germline V and J ends were trimmed by 5 bases and 2 bases, with 14 bases remaining between them. CDR1 and CDR2 (germline): SGHAT, FQNNGV. Written as DNA, the CDR3 is TGTGCCAGCAGCCCCGGGCTCTACGCCACAGATACGCAGTATTTT. Translated: CASSPGLYATDTQYF. Using reference TRBV11-2 and TRBJ2-3 for the parts outside the CDR3, the full variable domain is EAGVAQSPRYKIIEKRQSVAFWCNPISGHATLYWYQQILGQGPKLLIQFQNNGVVDDSQLPKDRFSAERLKGVDSTLKIQPAKLEDSAVYLCASSPGLYATDTQYFGPGTRLTVL.

The V gene is TRBV5-1, the J gene TRBJ1-2; TRBD1 agrees at 8 bases. CDR1 is SGHRS, CDR2 YFSETQ, per germline. The CDR3 is 17 amino acids. Trimming took 4 bases from V and 2 from J; bases not matched to a gene: 13. The CDR3 reads CASSGQGAGSGNYGYTF. The CDR3 DNA follows: TGCGCCAGCAGCGGACAGGGCGCCGGCTCCGGGAACTATGGCTACACCTTC.

V is TRBV29-1 and J is TRBJ2-1; no clear D. Germline loops: CDR1 SQVTM, CDR2 ANQGSEA. Trimming took 6 bases from V and 5 from J, leaving 11 bases between them. The CDR3 totals 12 residues. The CDR3 is CSVLIGNNEQFF. The CDR3 DNA is TGCAGCGTCCTTATAGGTAACAATGAGCAGTTCTTC.

The CDR3 sequence is CASSRPGTATYEQYF. CDR3 DNA: TGTGCCAGCAGTCGCCCCGGGACTGCCACCTACGAGCAGTACTTC. This rearrangement joins TRBV28 to TRBJ2-7, with a possible D match to TRBD2 (6 bases). Between the trimmed V and J ends, which lost 5 bases and 2 bases, there was a span of 16 bases. CDR1 is MDHEN and CDR2 is SYDVKM in the germline V gene. This CDR3 is 15 amino acids long.

The gene calls are TRBV2 and TRBJ2-2; tentatively, D is TRBD1 or TRBD2 (5 bases each). The CDR3 is 13 amino acids. V lost 7 bases and J 4 bases, leaving 10 bases between the germline ends. Germline CDR1 SNHLY, CDR2 FYNNEI. As DNA, the CDR3 is TGTGCCAGCACGGGGCATGGCACCGGGGAGCTGTTTTTT. It encodes CASTGHGTGELFF. Full variable domain (rest looked up from reference TRBV2 and TRBJ2-2): EPEVTQTPSHQVTQMGQEVILRCVPISNHLYFYWYRQILGQKVEFLVSFYNNEISEKSEIFDDQFSVERPDGSNFTLKIRSTKLEDSAMYFCASTGHGTGELFFGEGSRLTVL.

The rearrangement uses TRBV11-3 and TRBJ1-1; no clear D. This CDR3 is built from 13 residues. V gave up 2 bases and J gave up 1 base, with 5 bases separating them. CDR1 and CDR2 from the germline V gene are SGHNT and YENEEA. CDR3 sequence reads: CASSLQTNTEAFF. The CDR3 DNA sequence: TGTGCCAGCAGCTTACAGACGAACACTGAAGCTTTCTTT.

This clone was counted ten times or more. This sequence joins TRBV10-3 and TRBJ1-4; TRBD1 aligns across 8 bases. Per the germline V gene, CDR1 is ENHRY and CDR2 is SYGVKD. Trimming took 8 bases from V and 7 from J; bases not matched to a gene: 6. The CDR3 has 13 amino acids. For the CDR3, the DNA is TGTGCCATCGGTACAGGGGGGAGTGAAAAACTGTTTTTT. Translated: CAIGTGGSEKLFF.

As concerns this clone: A far larger clone is one nucleotide away, so this likely arose from a read error. The CDR3 reads CASSDSDKNTEAFF. The CDR3 nucleotides read TGTGCCAGCAGTGACTCGGACAAGAACACTGAAGCTTTCTTT. The chain combines TRBV6-4 with TRBJ1-1, with a possible D match to TRBD1 (5 bases). CDR3 length equals 14 residues. Trimming took off 0 bases at V and 1 base at J, with 6 bases between the two ends. Germline V gene data show CDR1 as MRHNA and CDR2 as SNTAGT.

The V call is TRBV10-3, the J call TRBJ2-3; 8 bases map to TRBD2. Germline V gives CDR1 ENHRY, CDR2 SYGVKD. The junction had 14 bases not matched to a gene; V was cut back by 10 bases and J by 5 bases. The CDR3 length is 15 residues. The CDR3 sequence: CATTSGGRGRDTQYF. CDR3 DNA: TGTGCCACCACGAGCGGGGGCCGAGGCCGAGATACGCAGTATTTT.

V usage is TRBV7-9 and J usage is TRBJ1-6; D perhaps matches TRBD1 (6 bases). Germline CDR1 SEHNR, CDR2 FQNEAQ (reference sequence). The CDR3 is 16 amino acids. Deletions cut 1 base from V and 9 bases from J, with 16 bases between. CDR3 nucleotide sequence: TGTGCCAGCAGCTTAGTTGGCAGGGGTCGTAGTTCACCCCTCCACTTT. Its translation is CASSLVGRGRSSPLHF.

This clone has a single count. The V call is TRBV27, the J call TRBJ2-6, with D perhaps matching TRBD2 (5 bases). The CDR3 totals 17 residues. Germline assignment: CDR1 MNHEY and CDR2 SMNVEV (reference sequence). With 2 bases removed from V and 0 bases from J, the gap between germline ends came to 11 bases. The CDR3 loop is CASSLELGNSGANVLTF. For the CDR3, the DNA is TGTGCCAGCAGTTTAGAACTAGGTAACTCTGGGGCCAACGTCCTGACTTTC.

The chain employs TRBV19 and TRBJ1-1; D perhaps matches TRBD1 (5 bases). The germline CDR1 and CDR2 sequences are LNHDA and SQIVND (reference sequence). Deletions cut 0 bases from V and 7 bases from J, with 12 bases between. The CDR3 is made up of 14 amino acids. This CDR3 is CASSIDAATGEAFF. CDR3 DNA: TGTGCCAGTAGTATAGATGCGGCCACAGGTGAAGCTTTCTTT.

This clone was recorded a few times. This chain connects TRBV7-9 to TRBJ1-1, with D maybe TRBD1 (5 bases). CDR3 length: 13 residues. Looked up from germline, CDR1 is SEHNR and CDR2 is FQNEAQ (reference sequence). The germline V and J ends were trimmed by 4 bases and 1 base, with 7 bases remaining between them. The CDR3 DNA is TGTGCCAGCAGCTGGGGCCAGAACACTGAAGCTTTCTTT. This gives the protein CASSWGQNTEAFF.

V usage is TRBV6-4 and J usage is TRBJ1-5; TRBD1 matches at 7 bases. Germline V gene data show CDR1 as MRHNA and CDR2 as SNTAGT. The CDR3 extends over 15 amino acids. J was trimmed by 7 bases and V by 7 bases; bases with no gene match: 13. The CDR3 DNA follows: TGTGCCAGCATGAGGCAGGGGGGGTGGCAACAGCCCCAGCATTTT. Its translation is CASMRQGGWQQPQHF.

This clone was detected many times. V usage is TRBV30 and J usage is TRBJ2-7; possibly TRBD1 for D (6 bases). Germline-derived CDR1 and CDR2 are GTSNPN and SVGIG (reference sequence). The CDR3 length is 16 residues. Trimming removed 0 bases at V and 6 bases at J, with 21 bases between. The CDR3 region has the DNA TGTGCCTGGAGTGTAAATCCCCTCGGCAGGGGCCCCGAGCAGTACTTC. It is translated as CAWSVNPLGRGPEQYF.

About this clone: The identical CDR3 is also encoded by other nucleotide sequences in the sample. V usage is TRBV5-1 and J usage is TRBJ2-1; 13 nucleotides align to TRBD2. V dropped 4 bases and J dropped 2; count of bases not matched to a gene: 3. The CDR3 extends over 16 amino acids. Germline V gene data show CDR1 as SGHRS and CDR2 as YFSETQ. The CDR3 loop reads CASSLGLAGAYNEQFF. For the CDR3, the DNA is TGCGCCAGCAGCCTCGGACTAGCGGGGGCCTACAATGAGCAGTTCTTC.

The rearrangement links TRBV10-1 to TRBJ2-2; D assignment may be TRBD1 or TRBD2 (6 bases each). The CDR3 extends over 14 amino acids. Trimming stripped 3 bases from V and 5 bases from J, with 10 bases between. The V gene's germline CDR1 is WNHNN and CDR2 SYGVQD (reference sequence). The CDR3 DNA sequence: TGCGCCAGCAGTGACGGAGGGACAACCGGGGAGCTGTTTTTT. It yields the protein CASSDGGTTGELFF.

The V call is TRBV6-1, the J call TRBJ2-1, with 7 bases that match TRBD1. The CDR3 extends over 12 amino acids. Losses at the gene ends were 4 bases for V and 12 bases for J; bases not matched to a gene: 6. CDR1 is MNHNS, CDR2 SASEGT, per germline. Here the CDR3 DNA reads TGTGCCAGCAGTGGCTACAGGGGAATGCAGTTCTTC. It is translated as CASSGYRGMQFF.

CDR3 residues: CASSPDGRGTEQYF. DNA of the CDR3: TGCGCCAGCAGCCCTGATGGTAGGGGGACCGAGCAGTACTTC. The V gene is TRBV5-1, the J gene TRBJ2-7; perhaps TRBD1 as D (6 bases). Germline CDR1 reads SGHRS; CDR2 reads YFSETQ. The germline V and J ends were trimmed by 4 bases and 6 bases, with 17 bases remaining between them. The length of the CDR3 is 14 residues.

Comment on this clone: A read error may be the cause here, since a much bigger clone is one base away. V is TRBV7-6 and J is TRBJ2-3; D is uncertain. CDR1 and CDR2 (germline): SGHVS, FNYEAQ. The CDR3 runs to 11 residues. Trimming took 4 bases from V and 3 from J, leaving 2 bases between them. CDR3 nucleotides: TGTGCCAGCAGCTCGACAGATACGCAGTATTTT. This sequence encodes CASSSTDTQYF.

The chain recombines TRBV29-1 with TRBJ2-2; the match to TRBD2 covers 11 bases. The length of the CDR3 is 16 residues. CDR1 is SQVTM, CDR2 ANQGSEA, per germline. Germline trimming cut 5 bases from V and 0 bases from J; bases unmatched to any gene: 5. CDR3 amino acids: CSVRASGRSNTGELFF. CDR3 DNA: TGCAGCGTTCGGGCTAGCGGGAGGTCGAACACCGGGGAGCTGTTTTTT.